The clone carrying this T cell receptor beta chain is a singleton in its sample. Its matching antigen is unknown. PCR was performed using 60 Vbeta and 13 Jbeta primers. As processed by the authors: The count from a later analysis was 79 million or so unique TCR beta chains, approximately 9.9 million of them shared. Some clones are missing from TCRdb's copy, which holds only in-frame ones; the method was immunoSEQ multiplex PCR. The DNA was the basis for D and trimming; V, J and clone size are from that table. The profile covers about 140,000 clones, with 73% appearing a single time and around 1.2% taken by the ten largest. The CDR3 spans 15 residues. Germline V gives CDR1 MDHEN, CDR2 SYDVKM. Trimming took 6 bases from V and 2 from J; bases not matched to a gene: 8. This record belongs to a study of cytomegalovirus exposure and HLA in healthy donors. Broader study findings: Cytomegalovirus status, reportedly, was diagnosed with high specificity and sensitivity by the classifier. Later analysis identified around 15,000 TCR beta sequences associated with HLA alleles, using a false discovery rate threshold of 0.05. Available immune exposure information covered CMV serostatus only.

Material for sequencing was PBMCs. The V and J genes are TRBV28 and TRBJ2-3, with TRBD1 matching 7 bases. The sequence was collected from a woman aged 40 to 50 in good health and CMV-seronegative. The DNA of the CDR3 is TGTGCCAGCAGCCAGGGGGACGGATACACAGATACGCAGTATTTT. This sequence encodes CASSQGDGYTDTQYF.